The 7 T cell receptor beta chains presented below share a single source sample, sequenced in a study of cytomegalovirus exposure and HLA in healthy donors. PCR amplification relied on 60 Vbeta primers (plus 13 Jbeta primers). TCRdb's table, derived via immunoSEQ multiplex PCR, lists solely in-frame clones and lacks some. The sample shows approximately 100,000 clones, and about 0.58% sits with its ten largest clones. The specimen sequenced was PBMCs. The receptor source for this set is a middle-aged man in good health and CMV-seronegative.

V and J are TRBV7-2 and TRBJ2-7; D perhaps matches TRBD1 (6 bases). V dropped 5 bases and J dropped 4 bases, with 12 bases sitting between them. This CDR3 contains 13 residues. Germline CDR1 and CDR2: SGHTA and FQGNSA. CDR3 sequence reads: CASSTGTTYEQYF. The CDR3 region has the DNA TGTGCCAGCAGCACCGGGACAACATACGAGCAGTACTTC.

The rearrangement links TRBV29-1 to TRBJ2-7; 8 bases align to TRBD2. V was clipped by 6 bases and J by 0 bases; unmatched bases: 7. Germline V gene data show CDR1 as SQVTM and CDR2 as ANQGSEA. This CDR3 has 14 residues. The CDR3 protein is CSVAPGGDSYEQYF. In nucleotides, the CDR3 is TGCAGCGTGGCTCCGGGGGGGGACTCCTACGAGCAGTACTTC.

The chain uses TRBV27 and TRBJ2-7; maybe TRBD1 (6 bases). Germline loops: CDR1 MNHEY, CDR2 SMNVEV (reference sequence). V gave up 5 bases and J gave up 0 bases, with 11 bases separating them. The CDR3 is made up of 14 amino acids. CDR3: CASSTDRLSYEQYF. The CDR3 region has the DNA TGTGCCAGCAGTACAGACAGGCTCTCCTACGAGCAGTACTTC.

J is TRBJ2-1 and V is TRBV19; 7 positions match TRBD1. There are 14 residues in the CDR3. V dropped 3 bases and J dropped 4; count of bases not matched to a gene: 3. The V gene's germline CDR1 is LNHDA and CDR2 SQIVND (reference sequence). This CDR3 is CASSMGTAYNEQFF. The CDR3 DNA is TGTGCCAGTAGTATGGGGACAGCATACAATGAGCAGTTCTTC.

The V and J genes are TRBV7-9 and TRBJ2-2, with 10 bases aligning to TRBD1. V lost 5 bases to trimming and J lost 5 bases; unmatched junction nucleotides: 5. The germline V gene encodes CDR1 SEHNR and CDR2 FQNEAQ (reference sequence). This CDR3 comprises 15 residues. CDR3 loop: CASSPTGQGTGELFF. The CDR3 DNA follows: TGTGCCAGCAGCCCGACGGGACAGGGGACCGGGGAGCTGTTTTTT.

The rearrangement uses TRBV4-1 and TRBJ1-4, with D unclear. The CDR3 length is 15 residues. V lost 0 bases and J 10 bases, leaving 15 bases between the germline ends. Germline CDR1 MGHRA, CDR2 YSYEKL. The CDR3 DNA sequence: TGCGCCAGCAGCCAAGATTCCCTCCTTTCCGGAAAACTGTTTTTT. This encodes CASSQDSLLSGKLFF.

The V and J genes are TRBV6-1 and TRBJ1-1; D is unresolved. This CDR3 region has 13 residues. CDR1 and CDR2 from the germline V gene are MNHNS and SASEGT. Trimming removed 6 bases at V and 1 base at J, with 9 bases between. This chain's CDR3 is CASSLTENTEAFF. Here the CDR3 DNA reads TGTGCCAGCAGCCTTACAGAGAACACTGAAGCTTTCTTT.